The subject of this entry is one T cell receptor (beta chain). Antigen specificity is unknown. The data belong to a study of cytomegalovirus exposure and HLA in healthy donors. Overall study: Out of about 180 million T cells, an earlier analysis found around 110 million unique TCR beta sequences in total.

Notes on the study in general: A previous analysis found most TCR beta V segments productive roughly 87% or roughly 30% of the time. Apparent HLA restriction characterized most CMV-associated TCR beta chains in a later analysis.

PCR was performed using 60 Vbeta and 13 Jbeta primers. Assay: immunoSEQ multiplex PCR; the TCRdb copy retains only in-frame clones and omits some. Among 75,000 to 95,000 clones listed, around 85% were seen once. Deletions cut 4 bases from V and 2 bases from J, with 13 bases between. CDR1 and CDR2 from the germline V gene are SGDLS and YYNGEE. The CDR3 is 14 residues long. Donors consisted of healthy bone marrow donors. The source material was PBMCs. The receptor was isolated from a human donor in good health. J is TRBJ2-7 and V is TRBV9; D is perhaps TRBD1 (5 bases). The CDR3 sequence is CASSTGAGTYEQYF. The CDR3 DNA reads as TGTGCCAGCAGCACTGGGGCAGGGACCTACGAGCAGTACTTC.